The T cell receptor beta chain under discussion was sequenced for a study of T cell repertoires in cytomegalovirus infection. Study-wide context: Signatures in public TCR beta sequences pointed to both CMV infection and matching HLA type.

This clonotype was seen a handful of times. This CDR3 comprises 14 residues. After removal of 3 bases from V and 3 bases from J, the junction contained 2 bases not matched to a gene. In germline, CDR1 is LNHDA, CDR2 SQIVND (reference sequence). TCRdb redid the calling of the reads with MiXCR, one entry per CDR3 protein. The data show some 130,000 distinct CDR3 sequences, roughly 8.2% seen once. The receptor was isolated from a human donor in good health (CMV status not recorded). Some clones in this sample may be carry-over from other donors' samples. Sequencing was performed on PBMCs. V is TRBV19 and J is TRBJ2-5; 9 bases match TRBD1. This CDR3 reads CASSIGTGKETQYF. The CDR3 region has the DNA TGTGCCAGTAGTATTGGGACAGGGAAAGAGACCCAGTACTTC.